This T cell receptor (beta chain) was captured by sequencing in a study of blood T cell repertoires in COVID-19. Across the whole study: The study drew acute and convalescent COVID-19 samples from the United States, Italy and Spain. Nucleic acid was either cDNA or gDNA, and it came from T cells, B-cell-depleted T cells, or PBMCs.

The germline V and J ends were trimmed by 4 bases and 5 bases, with 15 bases remaining between them. Germline V gives CDR1 SGDLS, CDR2 YYNGEE. This CDR3 has 15 amino acids. Per the original methods: From reference gene primer amplification, estimates of nucleated cell counts were derived. The table came from immunoSEQ multiplex PCR; TCRdb's copy has only in-frame clones and leaves some out. Clone size and V and J calls were adopted from that table, with D and trimming inferred from the DNA. This sample has under 110,000 clones, with over 80% found just once. Input material: peripheral blood. This receptor was taken from a man aged 45-65 years with acute or convalescent COVID-19. The chain employs TRBV9 and TRBJ1-4; TRBD1 might be the D (5 bases). CDR3 sequence: CASSPQDQGNEKLFF. The CDR3 nucleotides are TGTGCCAGCAGCCCCCAGGACCAGGGCAATGAAAAACTGTTTTTT.